Each of the 11 T cell receptor beta chains below was sequenced from the same sample in a study of blood T cell repertoires in COVID-19. The protocol was immunoSEQ multiplex PCR, while the TCRdb copy is restricted to in-frame clones and leaves out a portion. The sample lists some 290,000 clones; roughly nine tenths were seen once. Material: peripheral blood. The receptors shown here come from a man between 18 and 29 years old with active or convalescent COVID-19.

This chain joins TRBV6-4 and TRBJ2-2, with D possibly TRBD1 on 6 matching bases. Trimming left V 2 bases short and J 2 bases short, with 6 bases between. This CDR3 comprises 14 residues. Per the germline V gene, CDR1 is MRHNA and CDR2 is SNTAGT. DNA for the CDR3: TGTGCCAGCAGTGACGGGACAAACACCGGGGAGCTGTTTTTT. Its protein product is CASSDGTNTGELFF.

V gene TRBV5-1 combines with J gene TRBJ2-7; a possible D gene is TRBD1 (5 bases). This CDR3 region has 13 residues. Germline CDR1 reads SGHRS; CDR2 reads YFSETQ. Trimming shortened V by 3 bases and J by 6 bases, and 13 bases separated the two germline ends. CDR3 loop: CASSSYQGSEQYF. In DNA form, the CDR3 reads TGCGCCAGCAGCTCGTATCAGGGAAGCGAGCAGTACTTC.

The chain joins TRBV7-9 to TRBJ2-6; no reliable D call. CDR1 is SEHNR, CDR2 FQNEAQ, per germline (reference sequence). V lost 5 bases and J 6 bases, leaving 5 bases between the germline ends. This CDR3 contains 12 residues. As DNA, the CDR3 is TGTGCCAGCAGCCTGTCGGCCAACGTCCTGACTTTC. Residues: CASSLSANVLTF. The full variable domain, its missing parts supplied by reference TRBV7-9 and TRBJ2-6, is DTGVSQNPRHKITKRGQNVTFRCDPISEHNRLYWYRQTLGQGPEFLTYFQNEAQLEKSRLLSDRFSAERPKGSFSTLEIQRTEQGDSAMYLCASSLSANVLTFGAGSRLTVL.

In the case of this clone: A much larger clone differs from this one at a single base, so this may be a read error. Other DNA sequences from this sample encode an identical CDR3 as well. The gene calls are TRBV2 and TRBJ2-1, with a possible D match to TRBD2 (5 bases). The CDR3 is 13 amino acids. Germline loops: CDR1 SNHLY, CDR2 FYNNEI. Written as DNA, the CDR3 is TGTGCCAGCAGTGGACTATCCTATAATGAGCAGTTCTTC. It encodes CASSGLSYNEQFF. The complete variable domain, with remaining parts taken from reference TRBV2 and TRBJ2-1, reads EPEVTQTPSHQVTQMGQEVILRCVPISNHLYFYWYRQILGQKVEFLVSFYNNEISEKSEIFDDQFSVERPDGSNFTLKIRSTKLEDSAMYFCASSGLSYNEQFFGPGTRLTVL.

V usage is TRBV2 and J usage is TRBJ2-4, with D perhaps TRBD1 (6 bases). The CDR3 loop spans 12 amino acids. V was cut by 8 bases and J by 10 bases, with 15 bases left in between. CDR1 and CDR2 from the germline V gene are SNHLY and FYNNEI. CDR3 coding DNA: TGTGCCAGCGCCCTGGGGGCCGAAATTCAGTACTTC. This codes for CASALGAEIQYF.

The chain links TRBV5-8 to TRBJ2-2; 7 positions agree with TRBD2. The V gene end was trimmed by 4 bases and the J gene end by 3 bases; junction bases not matched to a gene: 6. The CDR3 contains 15 residues. Germline V lookup: CDR1 SGHTS, CDR2 YDEGEE. CDR3: CASSKAGTDTGELFF. CDR3 nucleotide sequence: TGTGCCAGCAGCAAAGCGGGAACCGACACCGGGGAGCTGTTTTTT.

This rearrangement joins TRBV14 to TRBJ2-7; D possibly corresponds to TRBD1 (5 bases). Trimming stripped 4 bases from V and 3 bases from J, with 13 bases between. Germline CDR1 SGHDN, CDR2 FVKESK. The CDR3 is 14 residues long. CDR3 nucleotides: TGTGCCAGCAGCCCGGTTGGGGCCGGCTACGAGCAGTACTTC. Protein product: CASSPVGAGYEQYF.

This CDR3 reads CASSSGTHYNEQFF. The DNA for the CDR3 is TGTGCCAGCAGTAGCGGGACTCACTACAATGAGCAGTTCTTC. V gene TRBV28 combines with J gene TRBJ2-1, with 7 bases that match TRBD2. The CDR3 extends over 14 amino acids. Unmatched junction bases numbered 4, after V lost 5 bases and J lost 3 bases. CDR1 MDHEN and CDR2 SYDVKM come from the germline V gene.

This chain uses TRBV13 with TRBJ2-5, with TRBD2 matching over 8 bases. The CDR3 has 19 amino acids. J lost 5 bases, V lost 5 bases, and 22 bases had no gene match. The germline gives CDR1 PRHDT, CDR2 FYEKMQ (reference sequence). The CDR3 DNA follows: TGTGCCAGCAGCCCGCCAGAGGTTCCTAGCGGGCCGGTCTTTGAGACCCAGTACTTC. Translating it yields CASSPPEVPSGPVFETQYF.

The chain joins TRBV6-5 to TRBJ1-3; D is unclear. Trimming took 6 bases from V and 0 from J, leaving 6 bases between them. Germline CDR1 and CDR2: MNHEY and SVGAGI. The CDR3 runs to 13 residues. This CDR3 reads CASSQNSGNTIYF. In DNA, the CDR3 is TGTGCCAGCAGCCAAAACTCTGGAAACACCATATATTTT.

The table lists this clone with a count of one. V and J are TRBV6-5 and TRBJ2-7; D remains ambiguous. The CDR3 has 11 residues. Trimming cost V 5 bases and J 3 bases, with 5 bases left between them. Germline CDR1 reads MNHEY; CDR2 reads SVGAGI. The chain's CDR3 is CASSNHYEQYF. The DNA for the CDR3 is TGTGCCAGCAGTAATCACTACGAGCAGTACTTC.